The TCR beta chain under discussion was sequenced for a study of shared clonotypes between healthy human individuals. Study summary: The people who gave samples were two women and a few men aged 18 to 49. CD4 naive cells filled three plates per donor, CD4 memory three, CD8 naive two and CD8 memory one.

Concerning this clone itself: Other DNA variants within this sample encode the same CDR3.

Germline CDR1 is SGHVS and CDR2 is FNYEAQ. The ends were cut back, 0 bases at V and 3 bases at J, with 6 bases in the middle. This CDR3 is 14 amino acids long. CD45RO-negative, CCR7-positively selected cells formed the naive CD8 fraction, excluding terminally differentiated effector memory CD45RA+ cells. Study processing details: From ImmunoSEQ came sequences covering only the junction and carrying no quality scores, so filtering differed. Produced via immunoSEQ multiplex PCR; TCRdb's table is partial and in-frame only. The V and J calls and clone size come from that table; D and trimming were worked out from the DNA. Here the sample spans about 680,000 clones, about 90% being singletons.

The chain carries TRBV7-6 and TRBJ2-1; a possible D gene is TRBD1 (6 bases). The sequencing sample was made of naive CD8+ T cells sorted from blood. This TCR was recovered from a man aged 25-40 years in good health. The CDR3 nucleotides read TGTGCCAGCAGCTTAGCAGGGGGCTACAATGAGCAGTTCTTC. This encodes CASSLAGGYNEQFF.